The entry below describes one T cell receptor (beta chain). The data were obtained in a study of control samples from healthy donors and cancer patients. Produced via immunoSEQ multiplex PCR; TCRdb's table is partial and in-frame only. Seen here are roughly 45,000 clones, roughly 92% observed once, and the top ten hold about 0.8%. The CDR3 extends over 17 amino acids. V was clipped by 0 bases and J by 0 bases; unmatched bases: 6. Germline V gene lookup returns CDR1 MNHEY and CDR2 SMNVEV (reference sequence). This receptor was taken from a young man with colorectal cancer. Material for sequencing was PBMCs. The rearrangement links TRBV27 to TRBJ2-7, with 9 nucleotides matching TRBD1. In nucleotides, the CDR3 is TGTGCCAGCAGTTTATCGTGGGCGACAGGGGGCTCCTACGAGCAGTACTTC. Protein: CASSLSWATGGSYEQYF.